Sequencing of this TCR beta chain was carried out in a study of cytomegalovirus exposure and HLA in healthy donors. For the study at large: Ancestry clustering placed 70% to 90% of more than 350 genotyped donors in the Caucasian-associated cluster.

A remark on this clone: Antigen unknown. Sequence at one end of the junction differs from germline and may be a read error.

In germline, CDR1 is SEHNR, CDR2 FQNEAQ (reference sequence). The CDR3 runs to 13 residues. Whole-study results and caveats: Most of the CMV-associated TCR beta chains (in a later analysis) appeared to be HLA-restricted.

It was with 60 Vbeta and 13 Jbeta primers that the PCR ran. TCRdb's table, derived via immunoSEQ multiplex PCR, lists solely in-frame clones and lacks some. The table shows about 190,000 clones, with approximately 80% occurring only once. V is TRBV7-9 and J is TRBJ1-2; 7 bases are shared with TRBD1. Sequencing was carried out using PBMCs. The receptor was derived from a woman aged 30 to 39 in good health and CMV-seropositive. As DNA, the CDR3 is TGTTCCAGCAGCCCGACAGGGAACTATGGCTACACCTTC. Its protein is CSSSPTGNYGYTF.